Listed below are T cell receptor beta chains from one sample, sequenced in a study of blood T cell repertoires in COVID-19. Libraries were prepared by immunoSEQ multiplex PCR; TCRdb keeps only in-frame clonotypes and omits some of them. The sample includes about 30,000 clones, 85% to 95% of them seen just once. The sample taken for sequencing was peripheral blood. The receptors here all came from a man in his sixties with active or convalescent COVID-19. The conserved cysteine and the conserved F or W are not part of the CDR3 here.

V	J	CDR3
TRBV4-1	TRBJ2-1	ASSQEVHVSSAYNEQF
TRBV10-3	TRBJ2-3	AISENLWGGSDTQY
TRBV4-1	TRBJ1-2	ASSQDQPTGGRNYGYT
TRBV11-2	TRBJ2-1	ASRLAGDNEQF
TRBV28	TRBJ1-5	ASSTGTGDVQPQH
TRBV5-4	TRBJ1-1	ASSSPIGQFQNTEAF
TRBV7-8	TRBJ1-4	ASRRSATNEKLF
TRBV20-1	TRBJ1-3	SASGVAGRSGNTIY
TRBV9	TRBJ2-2	ASSVGQVRTGELF
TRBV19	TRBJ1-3	ASSDEGVGNTIY
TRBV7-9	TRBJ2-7	ASSPERDWYEQY
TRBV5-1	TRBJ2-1	ASSSSSGGAYNEQF
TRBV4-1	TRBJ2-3	ASSQVGTSGRKDTQY
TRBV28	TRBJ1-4	ASSLGGGDGEKLF
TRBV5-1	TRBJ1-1	ASSLAGSWNSEAF
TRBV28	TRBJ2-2	ASSLLLAGHTGELF
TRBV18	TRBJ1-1	ASSQGARTEAF
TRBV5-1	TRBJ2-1	ASSLYSGGAYNEQF
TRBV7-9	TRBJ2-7	ASSLGQNPYEQY
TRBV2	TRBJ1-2	ASTSPGQVFPGYT
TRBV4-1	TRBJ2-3	ASRPRLYRQGRTDTQY
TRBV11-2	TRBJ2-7	ASSLVDPRLSYEQY
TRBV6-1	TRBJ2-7	ASSFGLAGAYEQY
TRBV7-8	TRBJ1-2	ASSLGGQQMNYGYT
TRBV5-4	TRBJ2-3	ASSSGTGFADTQY
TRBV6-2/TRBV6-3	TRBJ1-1	ASSYGGTDTEAF
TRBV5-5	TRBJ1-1	ASSRRGQDNTEAF
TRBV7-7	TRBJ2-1	ASSLAERSEQF
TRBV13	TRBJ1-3	ASSLNYRNTGNTIY
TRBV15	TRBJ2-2	ATSRDRNTGELF
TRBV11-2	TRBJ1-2	ASSLPQTGRHGYT
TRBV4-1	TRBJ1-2	ASSHPGTGGGLVYGYT
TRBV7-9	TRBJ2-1	ASTDDWLVLYNEQF
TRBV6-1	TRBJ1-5	ASSDQGENQPQH
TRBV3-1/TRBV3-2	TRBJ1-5	ASSLFFPGQGSNQPQH
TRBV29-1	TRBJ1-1	SVEDQRQTMNTEAF
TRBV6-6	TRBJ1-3	ASSPKTGESSGNTIY
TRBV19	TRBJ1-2	ASSTRTIGSYGYT
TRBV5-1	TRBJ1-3	ASSLAWTGSGNTIY
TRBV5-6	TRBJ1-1	ASSHRQGGEAF
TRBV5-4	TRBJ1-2	ASSLQGGSNYGYT
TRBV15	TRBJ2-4	ATSREQGAALLAKNIQY